The 2 T cell receptor beta chains in this list originate from one sample, sequenced in a study of cytomegalovirus exposure and HLA in healthy donors. Sequenced by immunoSEQ multiplex PCR; TCRdb stores in-frame clones only, minus some. The table includes approximately 160,000 clones, roughly 91% detected once. The specimen was PBMCs. The receptors were gathered from a woman aged 18-29 years in good health and CMV-seropositive.

The chain joins TRBV4-1 to TRBJ2-3; TRBD1 matches at 8 bases. V lost 2 bases, J lost 2 bases, and 9 bases stayed unmatched. The CDR3 has 17 residues. Looked up from germline, CDR1 is MGHRA and CDR2 is YSYEKL. CDR3 DNA: TGCGCCAGCAGCCAAATGGGTGGGCAGGGGGCCACAGATACGCAGTATTTT. It yields the protein CASSQMGGQGATDTQYF.

The DNA for the CDR3 is TGTGCCAGCAAGGGACTAGCGGGAGGGGTCCAAGAGACCCAGTACTTC. It specifies CASKGLAGGVQETQYF. This chain links TRBV2 with TRBJ2-5, with 16 bases aligning to TRBD2. There are 16 residues in the CDR3. V was clipped by 7 bases and J by 1 base; unmatched bases: 3. CDR1 and CDR2 from the germline V gene are SNHLY and FYNNEI.